This TCR beta chain was identified during a study of blood T cell repertoires in COVID-19. Study-level background: Sites in the United States, Italy and Spain provided acute and convalescent COVID-19 samples.

From germline, CDR1 is SNHLY and CDR2 FYNNEI. CDR3 length: 18 residues. Trimming at V came to 8 bases and at J to 0 bases, leaving 12 bases not matched to a gene. Under the authors' procedure: Counts of nucleated cells, estimated from reference gene primer amplification, were obtained. Profiled with immunoSEQ multiplex PCR; TCRdb holds only in-frame clones, not every one. That table gives V, J and clone size, and the DNA gave D and trimming. The table includes some 98,000 clones, 65% to 90% detected once. Source material: peripheral blood. The genes are TRBV2 and TRBJ2-3, with 12 nucleotides matching TRBD2. This receptor was identified in a man in his 70s with active or convalescent COVID-19. The CDR3 DNA follows: TGTGCCAGCGGCTGGGAGACTAGCGGGGGAGCTAGCACAGATACGCAGTATTTT. It encodes CASGWETSGGASTDTQYF. Combining the CDR3 with reference TRBV2 and TRBJ2-3 gives the whole variable domain EPEVTQTPSHQVTQMGQEVILRCVPISNHLYFYWYRQILGQKVEFLVSFYNNEISEKSEIFDDQFSVERPDGSNFTLKIRSTKLEDSAMYFCASGWETSGGASTDTQYFGPGTRLTVL.